This paragraph reports one T cell receptor beta chain. What it binds is unknown. CDR3 size: 11 residues. CDR1 DFQATT and CDR2 SNEGSKA come from the germline V gene (reference sequence). Trimming left V 5 bases short and J 5 bases short, with 9 bases between. Each sample gave at least 7 million isolated PBMCs. Total RNA was isolated from each sample in quantities of at least 6 micrograms. The data were taken from a study of blood T cells in healthy people across ages. PCR was performed a second time for roughly 7 to 12 cycles using a sample-barcoded 5' primer and a J-beta primer mix. TCRdb recomputed calls from the 5' RACE reads with MiXCR, one row per CDR3 protein. This sample has 750,000 to 950,000 distinct CDR3 sequences; 20% to 30% occur once, and the top ten carry 3%. Study results and caveats: Long-lived donors exceeded aged donors in naive CD4+ cells and diversity.

These records were also assigned to another study, of T cells of mothers and their children. As reported in that work: Sequencing returned over 9 million TCR beta CDR3 reads per mother and 2.5 million to 3 million per child.

The clonotype originates from a boy under 18 in good health. The V and J genes are TRBV20-1 and TRBJ1-1, with a weak D call TRBD1 (5 bases). The sequencing sample was made of blood. CDR3 sequence: CSAVEGTEAFF. Written as DNA, the CDR3 is TGCAGTGCTGTAGAGGGGACTGAAGCTTTCTTT.